This T cell receptor (beta chain) is drawn from a study of blood T cell repertoires in COVID-19. Looked up from germline, CDR1 is SGHRS and CDR2 is YFSETQ. Between the trimmed V and J ends, which lost 4 bases and 5 bases, there was a span of 27 bases. The CDR3 spans 18 residues. Clones were sequenced by immunoSEQ multiplex PCR, and TCRdb holds only the in-frame ones, with some missing. The repertoire holds approximately 38,000 clones, with 75% to 90% as singletons. Sequenced input: peripheral blood. The clonotype was recovered from a man aged 45-65 years with active or convalescent COVID-19. The rearrangement uses TRBV5-1 and TRBJ2-5; weak D call: TRBD2 (6 bases). CDR3 amino acids: CASSGGVSLGTYGETQYF. CDR3 nucleotide sequence: TGCGCCAGCAGCGGAGGGGTCTCACTAGGGACGTATGGGGAGACCCAGTACTTC.